The clone carrying this T cell receptor (beta chain) was seen only a few times. CDR3 size: 13 residues. Germline V gene sequence: CDR1 DFQATT, CDR2 SNEGSKA (reference sequence). Between the trimmed V and J ends, which lost 1 base and 3 bases, there was a span of 8 bases. Each CDR3 protein gets one entry after TCRdb re-called the RT-PCR reads with MiXCR. The sample shows about 700,000 distinct CDR3 sequences, 14% of them seen only once. The sample comprised memory CD4+ T cells from blood. The clonotype originates from a female donor in good health, serving as a healthy control. The gene calls are TRBV20-1 and TRBJ2-3; the D gene is possibly TRBD2 (5 bases). The DNA for the CDR3 is TGCAGTGCTAGAGGCCTAGCAACAGATACGCAGTATTTT. Translated: CSARGLATDTQYF.